This TCR beta chain was profiled in a study of T-cell memory formation after mild COVID-19. This CDR3 has 13 amino acids. After removal of 4 bases from V and 3 bases from J, the junction contained 3 bases not matched to a gene. Germline CDR1 is SQVTM and CDR2 is ANQGSEA. TCRdb re-analysed the 5' RACE reads in MiXCR, keeping a single row per CDR3 protein. Of 130,000 to 150,000 distinct CDR3 sequences in the sample, about 19% were seen once. The chain employs TRBV29-1 and TRBJ1-2, with 9 nucleotides matching TRBD1. The clonotype was recovered from an adult woman who had mild COVID-19 (a few samples of this study predate the infection). Cell type and time point are not known. The sample was PBMCs or a T cell subset sorted from them (not recorded which). The CDR3 region has the DNA TGCAGCGTTGGGAGACAGGGGGACTATGGCTACACCTTC. Residues: CSVGRQGDYGYTF.